This T cell receptor (beta chain) was retrieved from a study of blood T cell repertoires in COVID-19. Study in general: Sources were T cells, B-cell-depleted T cells, or PBMCs; the material itself was cDNA or gDNA.

Germline lookup yields CDR1 SNHLY and CDR2 FYNNEI. CDR3 length: 15 amino acids. With 6 bases clipped from V and 10 bases from J, the junction kept 12 bases outside the gene matches. The protocol was immunoSEQ multiplex PCR, while the TCRdb copy is restricted to in-frame clones and leaves out a portion. The sample shows 70,000 or so clones, around nine tenths of them seen only once. The source is a human donor in a cohort sampled during active COVID-19. V is TRBV2 and J is TRBJ2-1; TRBD1 aligns across 10 bases. Material for sequencing was peripheral blood. The chain's CDR3 is CASSRTGGLKWEQFF. CDR3 in DNA: TGTGCCAGCAGCAGGACAGGGGGACTAAAGTGGGAGCAGTTCTTC.